What follows are 4 T cell receptor beta chains derived from one specimen sequenced in a study of blood T cells in healthy people across ages. Primed by a sample-barcoded 5' primer and a J-beta primer mix, a second PCR proceeded for 7 to 11 cycles. One entry per CDR3 protein results from TCRdb running MiXCR on the 5' RACE reads. Of hundreds of thousands of distinct CDR3 sequences listed, about 25% are singletons. The same sample was also used in a study of T cells of mothers and their children.

The sample comprised blood. These receptors came from a boy aged 10-17 years in good health.

This clonotype was detected only a few times. The CDR3 carries no conserved terminal phenylalanine or tryptophan, so it likely arises from a read error. This chain connects TRBV6-5 to TRBJ2-3; 10 positions match TRBD2. CDR1 is MNHEY, CDR2 SVGAGI, per germline. The CDR3 is made up of 16 amino acids. J was trimmed by 2 bases and V by 6 bases; bases with no gene match: 8. This CDR3 reads CASRLGSGGDTDTQYL. The CDR3 DNA sequence: TGTGCCAGCAGACTCGGCAGCGGGGGGGACACAGATACGCAGTATCTT.

Remarks on this clonotype: Relative to the germline gene, one junction end is altered; a read error may explain this. CDR3 nucleotides: TGTGCCAGCAGCGAATTACAGGGGGCTGATGAGACCCAGCACTTC. Residues: CASSELQGADETQHF. This chain connects TRBV14 to TRBJ2-5; 9 bases line up with TRBD1. The CDR3 is 15 amino acids. Germline-derived CDR1 and CDR2 are SGHDN and FVKESK.

This chain joins TRBV4-2 and TRBJ2-1; 14 nucleotides match TRBD2. In germline, CDR1 is LGHNA, CDR2 YNFKEQ. The CDR3 contains 17 residues. The V and J ends lost 0 bases and 7 bases, in that order; junction bases with no gene match: 5. CDR3 sequence: CASSQEGLAGAANEQFF. DNA of the CDR3: TGTGCCAGCAGCCAAGAGGGACTAGCGGGAGCGGCAAATGAGCAGTTCTTC.

This chain connects TRBV6-4 to TRBJ2-3, with 8 nucleotides matching TRBD2. Germline loops: CDR1 MRHNA, CDR2 SNTAGT. The trim removed 6 bases at V and 4 bases at J, leaving 3 bases unmatched. CDR3 length: 13 residues. CDR3 sequence (DNA): TGTGCCAGCAGCGGGACTAGTTCAGATACGCAGTATTTT. Protein: CASSGTSSDTQYF.